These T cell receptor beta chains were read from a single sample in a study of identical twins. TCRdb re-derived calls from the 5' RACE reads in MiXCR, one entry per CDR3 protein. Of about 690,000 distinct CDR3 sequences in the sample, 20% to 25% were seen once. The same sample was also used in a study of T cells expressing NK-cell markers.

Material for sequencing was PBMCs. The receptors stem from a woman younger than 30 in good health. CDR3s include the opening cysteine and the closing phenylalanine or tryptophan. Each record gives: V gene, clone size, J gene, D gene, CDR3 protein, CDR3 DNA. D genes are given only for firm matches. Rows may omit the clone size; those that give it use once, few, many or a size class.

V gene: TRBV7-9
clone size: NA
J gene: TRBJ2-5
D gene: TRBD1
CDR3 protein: CASSPHGTAQETQYF
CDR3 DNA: TGTGCCAGCAGCCCCCACGGGACAGCGCAAGAGACCCAGTACTTC

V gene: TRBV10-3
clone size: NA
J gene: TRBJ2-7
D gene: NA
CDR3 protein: CAISVGGGSYEQYF
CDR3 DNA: TGTGCCATCAGCGTTGGTGGGGGCTCCTACGAGCAGTACTTC

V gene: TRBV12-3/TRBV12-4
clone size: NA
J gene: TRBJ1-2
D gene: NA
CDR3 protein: CASTDSQTDSSGYTF
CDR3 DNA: TGTGCCAGCACCGATTCACAGACTGACAGTAGTGGCTACACCTTC

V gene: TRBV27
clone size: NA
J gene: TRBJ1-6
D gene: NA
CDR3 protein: CASYNSPLHF
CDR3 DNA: TGTGCCAGCTACAATTCACCCCTCCACTTT

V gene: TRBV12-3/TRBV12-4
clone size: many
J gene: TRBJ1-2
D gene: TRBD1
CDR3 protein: CASSQGRRQGYYGYTF
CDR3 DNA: TGTGCCAGCAGCCAGGGTCGGAGACAGGGATACTATGGCTACACCTTC

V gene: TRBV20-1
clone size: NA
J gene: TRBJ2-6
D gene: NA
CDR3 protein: CSARDGASSGANVLTF
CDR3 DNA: TGCAGTGCTAGGGACGGAGCAAGCTCTGGGGCCAACGTCCTGACTTTC

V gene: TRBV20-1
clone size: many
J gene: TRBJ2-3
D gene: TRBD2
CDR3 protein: CSAGFVAGGRTDTQYF
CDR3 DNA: TGCAGTGCTGGCTTCGTGGCGGGAGGCCGCACAGATACGCAGTATTTT

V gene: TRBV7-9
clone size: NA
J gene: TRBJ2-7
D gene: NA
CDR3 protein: CASSFRDGITYEQYF
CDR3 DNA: TGTGCCAGCAGCTTTAGGGACGGGATTACCTACGAGCAGTACTTC

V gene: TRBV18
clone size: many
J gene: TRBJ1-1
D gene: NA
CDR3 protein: CASSPSGVNTEAFF
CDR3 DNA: TGTGCCAGCTCACCGTCAGGGGTGAACACTGAAGCTTTCTTT

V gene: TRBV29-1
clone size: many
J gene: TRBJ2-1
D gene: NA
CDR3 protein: CSVPGPSSYNEQFF
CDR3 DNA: TGCAGCGTCCCGGGACCGAGCTCCTACAATGAGCAGTTCTTC

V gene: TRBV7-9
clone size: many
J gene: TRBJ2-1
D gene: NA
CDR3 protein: CASSLRESSYNEQFF
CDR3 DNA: TGTGCCAGCAGCTTAAGGGAGAGCTCCTACAATGAGCAGTTCTTC

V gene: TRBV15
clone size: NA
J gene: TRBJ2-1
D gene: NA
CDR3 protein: CATSRSLAASSYNEQFF
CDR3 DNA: TGTGCCACCAGCAGGAGCTTAGCGGCCTCCTCCTACAATGAGCAGTTCTTC

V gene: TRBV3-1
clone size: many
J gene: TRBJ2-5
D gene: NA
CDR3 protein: CARLPQTQYF
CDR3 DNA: TGTGCGCGACTGCCACAGACCCAGTACTTC

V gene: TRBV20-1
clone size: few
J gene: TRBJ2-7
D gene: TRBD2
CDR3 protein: CSARGEGLADPNEQYF
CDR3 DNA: TGCAGTGCTAGGGGGGAGGGACTAGCGGACCCCAACGAGCAGTACTTC

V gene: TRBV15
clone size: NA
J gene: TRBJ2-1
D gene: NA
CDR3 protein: CATSRDQSGGEQFF
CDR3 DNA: TGTGCCACCAGCAGAGATCAGTCGGGTGGTGAGCAGTTCTTC

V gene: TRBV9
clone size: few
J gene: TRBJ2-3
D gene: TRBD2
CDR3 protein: CASSPRSPRLAGGKDTQYF
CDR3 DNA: TGTGCCAGCAGCCCCCGTAGCCCCCGACTAGCGGGAGGGAAAGATACGCAGTATTTT

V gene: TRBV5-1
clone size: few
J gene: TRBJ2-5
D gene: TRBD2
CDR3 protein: CASSLISSGRGTETQYF
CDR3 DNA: TGCGCCAGCAGCTTGATTTCTAGCGGGAGGGGGACAGAGACCCAGTACTTC

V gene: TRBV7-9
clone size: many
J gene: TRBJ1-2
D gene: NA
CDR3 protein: CASSPGGVYGYTF
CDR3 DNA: TGTGCCAGCAGCCCCGGCGGGGTCTATGGCTACACCTTC

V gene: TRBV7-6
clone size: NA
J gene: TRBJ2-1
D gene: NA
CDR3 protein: CASTLGGDEQFF
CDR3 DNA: TGTGCCAGCACCCTCGGGGGAGATGAGCAGTTCTTC

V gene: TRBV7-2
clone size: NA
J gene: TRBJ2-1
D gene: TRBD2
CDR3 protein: CASSLGGAGLNEQFF
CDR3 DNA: TGTGCCAGCAGCTTGGGCGGAGCGGGACTGAATGAGCAGTTCTTC

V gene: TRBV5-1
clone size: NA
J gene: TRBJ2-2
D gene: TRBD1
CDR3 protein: CASSTRTGNTGELFF
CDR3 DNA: TGCGCCAGCAGCACTCGGACAGGGAACACCGGGGAGCTGTTTTTT

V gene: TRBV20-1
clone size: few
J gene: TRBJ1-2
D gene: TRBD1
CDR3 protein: CSARTGDPYGYTF
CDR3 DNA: TGCAGTGCCCGAACAGGGGATCCCTATGGCTACACCTTC

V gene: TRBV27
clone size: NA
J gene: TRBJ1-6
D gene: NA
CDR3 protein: CASSSTANNSPLHF
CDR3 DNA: TGTGCCAGCAGTTCTACAGCGAATAATTCACCCCTCCACTTT

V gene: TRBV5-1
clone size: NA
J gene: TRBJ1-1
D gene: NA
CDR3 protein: CASSSRAEAFF
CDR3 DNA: TGCGCCAGCAGCTCCCGGGCTGAAGCTTTCTTT

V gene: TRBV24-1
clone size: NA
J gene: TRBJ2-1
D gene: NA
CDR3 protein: CATSDLQWSGVNEQFF
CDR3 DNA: TGTGCCACCAGTGATTTGCAGTGGTCGGGGGTCAATGAGCAGTTCTTC

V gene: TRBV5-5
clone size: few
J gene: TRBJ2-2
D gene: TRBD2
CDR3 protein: CASSPNGLGRTGELFF
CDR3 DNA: TGTGCCAGCAGCCCGAATGGACTAGGCCGCACCGGGGAGCTGTTTTTT

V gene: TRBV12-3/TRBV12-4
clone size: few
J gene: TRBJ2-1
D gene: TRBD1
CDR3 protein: CASSTARDRVDEQFF
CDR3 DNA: TGTGCCAGCAGTACCGCCCGGGACAGGGTCGATGAGCAGTTCTTC

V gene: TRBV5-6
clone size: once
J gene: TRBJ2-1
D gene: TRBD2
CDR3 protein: CASSRERGQFF
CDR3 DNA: TGTGCCAGCAGCAGGGAGCGGGGGCAGTTCTTC

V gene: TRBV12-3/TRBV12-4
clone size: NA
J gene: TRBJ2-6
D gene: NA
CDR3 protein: CASSFSRSLSGANVLTF
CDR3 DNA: TGTGCCAGCAGTTTCTCCAGGAGCCTCTCTGGGGCCAACGTCCTGACTTTC

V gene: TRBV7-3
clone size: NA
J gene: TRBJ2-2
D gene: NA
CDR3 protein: CASSWSTGELFF
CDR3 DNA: TGTGCCAGCAGTTGGTCCACCGGGGAGCTGTTTTTT

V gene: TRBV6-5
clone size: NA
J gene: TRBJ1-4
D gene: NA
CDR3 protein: CASSTKLFF
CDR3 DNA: TGTGCCAGCAGTACAAAACTGTTTTTT

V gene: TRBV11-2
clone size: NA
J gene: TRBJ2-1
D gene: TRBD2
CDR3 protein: CASSLRLAGIYNEQFF
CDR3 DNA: TGTGCCAGCAGCCTGAGACTAGCGGGGATCTACAATGAGCAGTTCTTC

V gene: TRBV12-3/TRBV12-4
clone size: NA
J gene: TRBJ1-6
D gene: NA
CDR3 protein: CASHRENSPLHF
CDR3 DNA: TGTGCCAGCCACAGGGAAAATTCACCCCTCCACTTT

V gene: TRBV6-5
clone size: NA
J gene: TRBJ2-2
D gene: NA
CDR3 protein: CASSYDYRSYANTGELFF
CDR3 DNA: TGTGCCAGCAGTTATGATTACCGCAGTTATGCGAACACCGGGGAGCTGTTTTTT

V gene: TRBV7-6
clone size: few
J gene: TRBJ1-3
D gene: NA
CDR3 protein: CASSLAVGPGNTIYF
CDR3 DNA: TGTGCCAGCAGCTTAGCGGTAGGGCCTGGAAACACCATATATTTT

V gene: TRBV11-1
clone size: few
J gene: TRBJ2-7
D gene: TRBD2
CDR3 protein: CASSLSGSGGRSSYEQYF
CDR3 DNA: TGTGCCAGCAGCTTATCGGGTAGCGGGGGCCGGAGCTCCTACGAGCAGTACTTC

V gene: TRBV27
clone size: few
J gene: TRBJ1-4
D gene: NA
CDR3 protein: CASSFSWANEKLFF
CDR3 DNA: TGTGCCAGCAGTTTCAGCTGGGCTAATGAAAAACTGTTTTTT

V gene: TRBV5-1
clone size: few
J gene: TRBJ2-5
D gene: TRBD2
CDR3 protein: CASRSSGGAEETQYF
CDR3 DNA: TGCGCCAGCAGAAGTAGCGGGGGGGCCGAAGAGACCCAGTACTTC

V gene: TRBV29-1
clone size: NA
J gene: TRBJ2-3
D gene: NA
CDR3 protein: CSVEAHRDTQYF
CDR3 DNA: TGCAGCGTTGAAGCTCACCGAGATACGCAGTATTTT

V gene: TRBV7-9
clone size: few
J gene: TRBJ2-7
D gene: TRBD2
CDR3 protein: CASSLFGTSSYEQYF
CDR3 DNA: TGTGCCAGCAGCCTATTCGGGACTAGCTCCTACGAGCAGTACTTC

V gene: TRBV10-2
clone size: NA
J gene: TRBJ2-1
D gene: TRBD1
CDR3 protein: CASTGTGYNEQFF
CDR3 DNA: TGCGCCAGCACAGGGACAGGATACAATGAGCAGTTCTTC

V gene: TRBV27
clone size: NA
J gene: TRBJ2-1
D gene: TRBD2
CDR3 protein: CAAAVGLAEHNEQFF
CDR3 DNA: TGTGCCGCGGCGGTTGGGCTAGCGGAGCACAATGAGCAGTTCTTC

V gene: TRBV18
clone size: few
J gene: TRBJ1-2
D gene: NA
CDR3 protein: CASHGTVHGYTF
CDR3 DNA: TGTGCCAGCCACGGGACGGTTCATGGCTACACCTTC

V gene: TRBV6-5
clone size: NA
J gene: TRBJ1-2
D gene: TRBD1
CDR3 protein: CASSSDRQGSGYTF
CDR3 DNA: TGTGCCAGCAGTTCCGACCGACAGGGTAGTGGCTACACCTTC

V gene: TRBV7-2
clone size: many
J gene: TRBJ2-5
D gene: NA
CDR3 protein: CASSIPYTQETQYF
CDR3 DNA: TGTGCCAGCAGCATTCCCTACACCCAAGAGACCCAGTACTTC

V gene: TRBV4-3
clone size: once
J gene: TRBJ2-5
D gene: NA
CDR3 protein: CASSQDYGLQETQYF
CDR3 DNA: TGCGCCAGCAGCCAAGATTACGGCCTTCAAGAGACCCAGTACTTC

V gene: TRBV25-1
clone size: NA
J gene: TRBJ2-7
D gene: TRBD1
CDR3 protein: CASSWTGIEQYF
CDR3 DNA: TGTGCCAGCAGCTGGACAGGGATCGAGCAGTACTTC

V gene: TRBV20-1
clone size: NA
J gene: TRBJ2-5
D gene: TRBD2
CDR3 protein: CSALLAQETQYF
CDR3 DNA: TGCAGTGCTCTACTAGCGCAAGAGACCCAGTACTTC

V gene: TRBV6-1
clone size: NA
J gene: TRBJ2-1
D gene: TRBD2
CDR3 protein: CASRAPGLAGDEQFF
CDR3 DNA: TGTGCCAGCAGAGCCCCGGGACTAGCGGGGGATGAGCAGTTCTTC

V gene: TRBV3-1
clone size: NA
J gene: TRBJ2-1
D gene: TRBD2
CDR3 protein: CASSLLTSGGQQFF
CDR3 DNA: TGTGCCAGCAGCCTATTGACTAGCGGGGGACAGCAGTTCTTC

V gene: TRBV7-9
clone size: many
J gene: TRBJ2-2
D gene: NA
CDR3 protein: CASSLGRELFF
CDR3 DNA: TGTGCCAGCAGCTTAGGGCGGGAGCTGTTTTTT

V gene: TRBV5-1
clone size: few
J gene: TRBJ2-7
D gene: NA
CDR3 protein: CASSLSGAGTLYEQYF
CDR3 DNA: TGCGCCAGCAGCTTGTCAGGGGCTGGGACCCTATACGAGCAGTACTTC

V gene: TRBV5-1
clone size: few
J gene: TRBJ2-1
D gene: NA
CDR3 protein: CASSLGTFVGEQFF
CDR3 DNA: TGCGCCAGCAGCCTCGGGACTTTCGTGGGGGAGCAGTTCTTC

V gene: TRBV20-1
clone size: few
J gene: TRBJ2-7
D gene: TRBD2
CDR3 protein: CSARGLAADEQYF
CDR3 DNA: TGCAGTGCCCGGGGACTAGCGGCGGACGAGCAGTACTTC

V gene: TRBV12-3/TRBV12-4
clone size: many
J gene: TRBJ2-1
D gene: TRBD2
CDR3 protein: CASSTSGGADEQFF
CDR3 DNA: TGTGCCAGCAGTACTAGCGGGGGGGCCGACGAGCAGTTCTTC